The present T cell receptor (beta chain) was sequenced within a study of T cells in localized non-small cell lung cancer. Whole-study findings and limits: Higher T cell density in the blood was associated with longer overall survival, whereas higher adjacent-lung clonality associated with shorter survival.

About this clone: Antigen specificity is unknown.

The V end lost 10 bases, the J end lost 6 bases, and 9 bases lay between the germline ends. Germline assignment: CDR1 MDHEN and CDR2 SYDVKM. The CDR3 has 10 residues. Assay used: immunoSEQ multiplex PCR; TCRdb lists only in-frame clones, some missing. The sample lists 25,000 to 35,000 clones, about 91% seen once, with 5.5% to 7% in the top ten. The TCR comes from a man aged 40-75 years with stage II lung adenocarcinoma. The V call is TRBV28, the J call TRBJ1-1, with D possibly being TRBD1 (5 bases). Sequencing used PBMCs, obtained before any cancer treatment. The CDR3 is CATGAAEAFF. DNA of the CDR3: TGTGCCACCGGGGCAGCTGAAGCTTTCTTT.